These T cell receptor beta chains were read from a single sample in a study of cytomegalovirus exposure and HLA in healthy donors. Clones were read by immunoSEQ multiplex PCR, and TCRdb kept only the in-frame ones, dropping some. The top ten hold 1% of the sample, which has more than 100,000 clones, 80% seen once. The sequenced sample consisted of PBMCs. The receptors come from a man between 40 and 49 years old in good health and CMV-seronegative. CDR3s include the opening cysteine and the closing phenylalanine or tryptophan.

>TRBJ2-5|TRBV30
CAWTGSGETQYF
>TRBJ1-2|TRBV6-1
CASRLGGNYGYTF
>TRBJ1-6|TRBV28
CASSFIFSSPLHF
>TRBJ2-5|TRBV14
CASSQRPVGETQYF
>TRBJ1-1|TRBV18
CASSPPLGQGNTEAFF
>TRBJ2-5|TRBV7-8
CASSLVTGTGMEGRPQYF
>TRBJ1-5|TRBV19
CASSLTGPNQPQHF
>TRBJ2-3|TRBV4-1
CASSLEGAGGPGDTQYF
>TRBJ2-2|TRBV18
CASSPSYRGPTGELFF
>TRBJ1-4|TRBV30
CACVPGQGRGPNEKLFF
>TRBJ2-1|TRBV27
CASSGTSGIPDQFF
>TRBJ2-3|TRBV5-1
CASSTGTSGAYTDTQYF
>TRBJ2-7|TRBV25-1
CASSGQQGAGGSFYEQYF
>TRBJ2-7|TRBV28
CASSLPGQTYEQYF
>TRBJ1-1|TRBV28
CASTSYVSAMRLRAFF
>TRBJ1-2|TRBV29-1
CSVEDRGGDYGYTF
>TRBJ2-2|TRBV27
CASSLGGVNTGELFF
>TRBJ2-7|TRBV2
CASRDAASYEQYF
>TRBJ2-5|TRBV12-2
CASRFQPGLAEETQYF
>TRBJ2-6|TRBV7-8
CASSMGQSGANVLTF
>TRBJ1-6|TRBV5-6
CASSLRGINNSPLHF
>TRBJ2-5|TRBV5-1
CASSRQGDQETQYF
>TRBJ2-1|TRBV5-1
CASSLASGGYNEQFF
>TRBJ1-2|TRBV15
CATSRDTLGGYGYTF
>TRBJ2-5|TRBV10-3
CAISIGTGSRETQYF
>TRBJ2-1|TRBV30
CAWSGGDRLWNNEQFF
>TRBJ1-1|TRBV6-6
CASSYGGEAFF
>TRBJ2-1|TRBV5-3
CARSTGGTGVSYNEQFF
>TRBJ1-3|TRBV6-5
CASSLTGLGGNTIYF
>TRBJ1-2|TRBV7-9
CASTDGQVYIGGFGYTF
>TRBJ1-4|TRBV28
CASSSPGVGTGGNEKLFF
>TRBJ2-1|TRBV6-5
CASRKDTYNEQFF
>TRBJ1-3|TRBV5-4
CASSLAGTGGTIYF
>TRBJ1-4|TRBV5-1
CASSLAGEEEKLFF
>TRBJ2-6|TRBV5-1
CASSPEGASGANVLTF
>TRBJ2-7|TRBV30
CAWGLAGAGEQYF
>TRBJ2-2|TRBV7-3
CASSANSGELFF
>TRBJ1-1|TRBV5-4
CASSLAGGGTEAFF
>TRBJ2-1|TRBV6-5
CASSRGSPYNEQFF
>TRBJ2-2|TRBV13
CASSPSTSRNTGELFF
>TRBJ1-1|TRBV7-9
CASSHSGRGHGTEAFF
>TRBJ1-4|TRBV2
CASQSTGGEEKLFF
>TRBJ2-5|TRBV7-3
CASSQGAGETQYF
>TRBJ2-3|TRBV25-1
CASSSQGADTQYF
>TRBJ1-2|TRBV6-5
CASTGRGQANYGYTF
>.|TRBV7-2
CASSGKTALTYEQYF
>TRBJ2-7|TRBV5-1
CASTPSGSYEQYF
>TRBJ1-6|TRBV10-3
CAVQGSSYNSPLHF
>TRBJ2-7|TRBV27
CASSPSGPVQYF
>TRBJ1-6|TRBV2
CASSERGSNSPLHF
>TRBJ2-7|TRBV6-1
CASSELYEQYF
>TRBJ2-1|TRBV14
CASSHGPGTLSRNEQFF
>TRBJ2-3|TRBV18
CASSQAGTSGTDTQYF
>TRBJ2-3|TRBV25-1
CASSGARGTDTQYF
>TRBJ2-2|TRBV7-9
CASSLASGGVTGELFF
>TRBJ2-7|TRBV7-2
CASSLGDIPYEQYF